This T cell receptor (beta chain) came from a study of shared T cell receptors in the human thymus. CDR3 size: 12 residues. Between the trimmed V and J ends, which lost 4 bases and 5 bases, there was a span of 11 bases. Germline V gene sequence: CDR1 SQVTM, CDR2 ANQGSEA. The method was immunoSEQ multiplex PCR; TCRdb's version includes in-frame clones alone and lacks a portion of them. The table lists around 730,000 clones, 80% to 90% of them singletons, with roughly 0.01% in the top ten. This sample was also put to use in a study of human thymus T cells. That study adds: Each of the donors was a healthy Finnish infant who was undergoing open corrective cardiac surgery for congenital heart defects. Thymic material originated from resections removed in the course of corrective heart surgery. Gene usage for V and J segments appeared biased in thymic and blood repertoires. Thymic repertoires overlap heavily among unrelated individuals, related research has reported.

This chain uses TRBV29-1 with TRBJ1-1; D gene unclear. The TCR was taken from a girl in the first two years of life with a congenital heart defect. Sequenced: thymocytes. As DNA, the CDR3 is TGCAGCGTTGGGAGGTTATCAACTGAAGCTTTCTTT. Its translation: CSVGRLSTEAFF.